One sample yielded the 25 T cell receptor beta chains listed below, sequenced in a study of blood T cell repertoires in COVID-19. Measured with immunoSEQ multiplex PCR; TCRdb has only the in-frame clones, and not every one. In the table there are about 180,000 clones, 70% to 90% of which are singletons. Sequenced input: peripheral blood. Source of these receptors: a man between 18 and 29 years old who had recovered from COVID-19.

This chain uses TRBV10-3 with TRBJ2-3, with 10 bases aligning to TRBD1. Germline assignment: CDR1 ENHRY and CDR2 SYGVKD. The CDR3 runs 15 residues. Trimming at V came to 0 bases and at J to 9 bases, leaving 6 bases not matched to a gene. CDR3 sequence: CAISESGQGRDTQYF. The CDR3 coding sequence is TGTGCCATCAGTGAGTCGGGACAGGGGCGAGACACGCAGTATTTT.

There are a few counts of this clone. This CDR3 is CASSIFLGDTEAFF. CDR3 nucleotide sequence: TGTGCCAGTAGTATTTTTCTCGGGGACACTGAAGCTTTCTTT. The chain couples TRBV19 to TRBJ1-1; D is uncertain. CDR1 is LNHDA, CDR2 SQIVND, per germline (reference sequence). Trimming removed 3 bases from V and 3 bases from J, with 11 bases in between. The CDR3 contains 14 residues. Looking up the rest from reference TRBV19 and TRBJ1-1 gives the full variable domain: DGGITQSPKYLFRKEGQNVTLSCEQNLNHDAMYWYRQDPGQGLRLIYYSQIVNDFQKGDIAEGYSVSREKKESFPLTVTSAQKNPTAFYLCASSIFLGDTEAFFGQGTRLTVV.

This sequence joins TRBV11-2 and TRBJ2-3; possible D gene TRBD2, 5 bases. CDR1 SGHAT and CDR2 FQNNGV come from the germline V gene. V was pared by 0 bases and J by 1 base, with 14 bases between. The CDR3 covers 17 residues. The CDR3 nucleotides are TGTGCCAGCAGCTTAGAGCAGGCTAGCTTGGGCACAGATACGCAGTATTTT. It translates to CASSLEQASLGTDTQYF. The full variable domain, rest sourced from reference TRBV11-2 and TRBJ2-3, is EAGVAQSPRYKIIEKRQSVAFWCNPISGHATLYWYQQILGQGPKLLIQFQNNGVVDDSQLPKDRFSAERLKGVDSTLKIQPAKLEDSAVYLCASSLEQASLGTDTQYFGPGTRLTVL.

This clone came up once. This CDR3 is CASSLYSGGMGGELFF. Here the CDR3 DNA reads TGTGCCAGCAGCTTATACAGCGGGGGTATGGGCGGGGAGCTGTTTTTT. This chain uses TRBV7-2 with TRBJ2-2, with 8 bases that match TRBD2. Trimming at V came to 2 bases and at J to 7 bases, leaving 9 bases not matched to a gene. The CDR3 length is 16 residues. The germline V gene encodes CDR1 SGHTA and CDR2 FQGNSA. The full variable domain, its missing parts supplied by reference TRBV7-2 and TRBJ2-2, is GAGVSQSPSNKVTEKGKDVELRCDPISGHTALYWYRQSLGQGLEFLIYFQGNSAPDKSGLPSDRFSAERTGGSVSTLTIQRTQQEDSAVYLCASSLYSGGMGGELFFGEGSRLTVL.

V and J are TRBV18 and TRBJ1-2, with a possible D match to TRBD1 (6 bases). Trimming removed 6 bases at V and 5 bases at J, with 22 bases between. The CDR3 extends over 16 amino acids. CDR1 KGHSH and CDR2 LQKENI come from the germline V gene. The CDR3 DNA sequence: TGTGCCAGCTCCCCCGGGGATCCGGAAGGGGGATATGGCTACACCTTC. This gives the protein CASSPGDPEGGYGYTF.

The chain employs TRBV15 and TRBJ2-7, with a weak D call TRBD2 (6 bases). Trimming stripped 5 bases from V and 9 bases from J, with 20 bases between. Looked up from germline, CDR1 is LNHNV and CDR2 is YYDKDF (reference sequence). The CDR3 length is 14 residues. Here the CDR3 reads CATSPRDSGFLQYF. The CDR3 DNA is TGTGCCACCAGCCCGCGGGACTCCGGATTTTTGCAGTACTTC.

This clone is a singleton in its sample. The chain uses TRBV5-4 and TRBJ1-1, with D unclear. Germline V gene sequence: CDR1 SGHNT, CDR2 YYREEE (reference sequence). The V and J ends lost 3 bases and 2 bases respectively, with 14 bases between them. This CDR3 contains 15 residues. The CDR3, as DNA: TGTGCCAGCAGCTCTCTCGGGGAAGGAAACACTGAAGCTTTCTTT. Protein product: CASSSLGEGNTEAFF.

This chain joins TRBV3-1 (or the pseudogene TRBV3-2) and TRBJ2-2; 12 nucleotides agree with TRBD2. CDR1 and CDR2 from the germline V gene are LGHDT and YNNKEL (reference sequence). J was trimmed by 2 bases and V by 3 bases; bases with no gene match: 10. This CDR3 spans 19 amino acids. CDR3 amino acids: CASSHKLGLAGSNTGELFF. Written as DNA, the CDR3 is TGTGCCAGCAGCCACAAACTGGGACTAGCGGGTTCAAACACCGGGGAGCTGTTTTTT.

V and J are TRBV7-9 and TRBJ1-6; 10 bases map to TRBD1. This CDR3 is built from 16 residues. V lost 5 bases and J lost 9; bases outside the gene matches: 10. Germline V lookup: CDR1 SEHNR, CDR2 FQNEAQ (reference sequence). The CDR3 DNA sequence: TGTGCCAGCAGCCCGGGGGACAGGGGTTTGGGTTCACCCCTCCACTTT. Its translation is CASSPGDRGLGSPLHF.

The genes are TRBV5-4 and TRBJ1-2; D gene ambiguous. The CDR3 runs to 16 residues. Germline lookup yields CDR1 SGHNT and CDR2 YYREEE (reference sequence). The V end was cut by 4 bases, the J end by 4 bases, with 20 bases between. As DNA, the CDR3 is TGTGCCAGCAGCGCTACCGGGTCCCTGAAAACCTATGGCTACACCTTC. Translated: CASSATGSLKTYGYTF.

The rearrangement joins TRBV4-3 to TRBJ2-7; the D gene is possibly TRBD1 (6 bases). Trimming removed 1 base at V and 2 bases at J, with 12 bases between. The CDR3 length is 15 residues. CDR1 is LGHNA and CDR2 is YSLEER in the germline V gene. In nucleotides, the CDR3 is TGCGCCAGCAGCCAAGGCACAGGGATACCCTACGAGCAGTACTTC. Translating it yields CASSQGTGIPYEQYF.

A single count supports this clone. The V gene is TRBV5-1, the J gene TRBJ2-5; D not certain. Germline CDR1 is SGHRS and CDR2 is YFSETQ. V was clipped by 1 base and J by 2 bases, with 9 bases between them. This CDR3 has 14 amino acids. The DNA of the CDR3 is TGCGCCAGCAGCTTGAAAAGGAGACAAGAGACCCAGTACTTC. Protein: CASSLKRRQETQYF. Full variable domain (missing parts from reference TRBV5-1 and TRBJ2-5): KAGVTQTPRYLIKTRGQQVTLSCSPISGHRSVSWYQQTPGQGLQFLFEYFSETQRNKGNFPGRFSGRQFSNSRSEMNVSTLELGDSALYLCASSLKRRQETQYFGPGTRLLVL.

This clone was recorded only once. V and J are TRBV28 and TRBJ1-5; D may be TRBD1 (5 bases). The CDR3 contains 16 residues. V lost 4 bases, J lost 5 bases, and 18 bases lay in between. CDR1 and CDR2 (germline): MDHEN, SYDVKM. The CDR3 spells CASSSRRDGSDQPQHF. The CDR3 DNA is TGTGCCAGCAGTTCCCGCAGGGATGGATCAGATCAGCCCCAGCATTTT.

V is TRBV7-3 and J is TRBJ2-3, with TRBD1 identical over 9 bases. Per germline, CDR1 SGHTA and CDR2 FQGTGA. The ends lost 5 bases at V and 1 base at J; junction bases unmatched: 4. The CDR3 sequence is 15 residues long. This CDR3 is CASSPDRGGTDTQYF. The CDR3, as DNA: TGTGCCAGCAGCCCCGACAGGGGGGGCACAGATACGCAGTATTTT. Using reference TRBV7-3 and TRBJ2-3 for the parts outside the CDR3, the full variable domain is GAGVSQTPSNKVTEKGKYVELRCDPISGHTALYWYRQSLGQGPEFLIYFQGTGAADDSGLPNDRFFAVRPEGSVSTLKIQRTERGDSAVYLCASSPDRGGTDTQYFGPGTRLTVL.

J is TRBJ2-7 and V is TRBV5-1; the match to TRBD1 covers 8 bases. CDR1 is SGHRS, CDR2 YFSETQ, per germline. CDR3 length equals 14 residues. The ends lost 0 bases at V and 5 bases at J; junction bases unmatched: 4. CDR3 residues: CASSLGTGWDEQYF. The CDR3 bases are TGCGCCAGCAGCTTGGGGACAGGGTGGGACGAGCAGTACTTC.

V usage is TRBV5-1 and J usage is TRBJ1-2; TRBD1 might be the D (5 bases). Germline lookup yields CDR1 SGHRS and CDR2 YFSETQ. CDR3 length equals 11 residues. The ends were cut back, 4 bases at V and 7 bases at J, with 8 bases in the middle. The CDR3 DNA follows: TGCGCCAGCAGCCCCGGGGGTGGCTACACCTTC. As protein: CASSPGGGYTF.

The rearrangement joins TRBV3-1 (or the pseudogene TRBV3-2) to TRBJ2-3; maybe TRBD2 (6 bases). The V and J ends lost 4 bases and 2 bases respectively, with 19 bases between them. In germline, CDR1 is LGHDT, CDR2 YNNKEL (reference sequence). The CDR3 extends over 17 amino acids. The CDR3 loop is CASSLKGVTRSTDTQYF. Here the CDR3 DNA reads TGTGCCAGCAGCCTTAAAGGGGTGACTAGATCCACAGATACGCAGTATTTT.

The rearrangement uses TRBV12-5 and TRBJ1-1, with 7 bases matching TRBD1. V gave up 1 base and J gave up 11 bases; unmatched junction bases: 1. CDR3 length equals 11 residues. Germline V lookup: CDR1 LGHNT, CDR2 FRNRAP. Here the CDR3 reads CASGLGQGAFF. In nucleotides, the CDR3 is TGTGCTAGTGGTTTGGGACAGGGTGCTTTCTTT. Complete variable domain (other parts from reference TRBV12-5 and TRBJ1-1): DARVTQTPRHKVTEMGQEVTMRCQPILGHNTVFWYRQTMMQGLELLAYFRNRAPLDDSGMPKDRFSAEMPDATLATLKIQPSEPRDSAVYFCASGLGQGAFFGQGTRLTVV.

This clone was detected only once. The genes are TRBV18 and TRBJ2-3, with D perhaps TRBD1 (6 bases). This CDR3 is 14 amino acids long. Germline values: CDR1 KGHSH, CDR2 LQKENI. Trimming removed 4 bases at V and 3 bases at J, with 11 bases between. Here the CDR3 DNA reads TGTGCCAGCTCACTAGACAGGAGGACAGATACGCAGTATTTT. The encoded protein is CASSLDRRTDTQYF. The full variable domain, completed using reference TRBV18 and TRBJ2-3, is NAGVMQNPRHLVRRRGQEARLRCSPMKGHSHVYWYRQLPEEGLKFMVYLQKENIIDESGMPKERFSAEFPKEGPSILRIQQVVRGDSAAYFCASSLDRRTDTQYFGPGTRLTVL.

The V gene is TRBV5-5, the J gene TRBJ2-1, with 8 nucleotides matching TRBD1. CDR3 length equals 16 residues. Germline V gene data show CDR1 as SGHKS and CDR2 as YYEKEE (reference sequence). The trim removed 0 bases at V and 3 bases at J, leaving 5 bases unmatched. CDR3 sequence: CASSLAGQEYYNEQFF. CDR3 nucleotides: TGTGCCAGCAGCTTGGCGGGACAGGAGTACTACAATGAGCAGTTCTTC.

The genes are TRBV29-1 and TRBJ1-2; TRBD1 agrees at 7 bases. The ends lost 3 bases at V and 8 bases at J; junction bases unmatched: 9. The germline gives CDR1 SQVTM, CDR2 ANQGSEA. This CDR3 contains 13 residues. CDR3 sequence reads: CSVEGQPSPGYTF. The CDR3 region has the DNA TGCAGCGTTGAGGGACAGCCGTCCCCAGGCTACACCTTC.

This chain uses TRBV5-5 with TRBJ1-2; TRBD1 matches at 7 bases. With V trimmed by 3 bases and J by 8 bases, 4 bases remained unmatched. CDR1 is SGHKS, CDR2 YYEKEE, per germline (reference sequence). CDR3 length: 12 residues. CDR3 protein: CASSSDRSGYTF. CDR3 DNA sequence: TGTGCCAGCAGCTCGGACAGGAGCGGCTACACCTTC.

The V call is TRBV6-5, the J call TRBJ2-1; D gene ambiguous. This CDR3 spans 15 amino acids. V shed 4 bases and J shed 0 bases, with 10 bases lying between them. Germline V gene data show CDR1 as MNHEY and CDR2 as SVGAGI. The CDR3 here is CASSSARSSYNEQFF. In DNA, the CDR3 is TGTGCCAGCAGTTCTGCGAGGAGCTCCTACAATGAGCAGTTCTTC.

V and J are TRBV28 and TRBJ2-1; 7 positions match TRBD2. The CDR3 is 15 residues long. V shed 7 bases, J shed 6 bases, and the junction held 12 bases outside the gene matches. Germline V gene sequence: CDR1 MDHEN, CDR2 SYDVKM. CDR3 in amino acids: CASTAWGGEGNEQFF. For the CDR3, the DNA is TGTGCCAGCACCGCGTGGGGGGGAGAGGGCAATGAGCAGTTCTTC.

This clone was seen once. The identical CDR3 is also encoded by other nucleotide sequences in the sample. The chain carries TRBV6-5 and TRBJ1-1, with D perhaps matching TRBD1 (6 bases). This CDR3 has 15 amino acids. CDR1 is MNHEY and CDR2 is SVGAGI in the germline V gene. Trimming left V 0 bases short and J 0 bases short, with 8 bases between. The DNA for the CDR3 is TGTGCCAGCAGTTACTCCGCAGGGGTGAACACTGAAGCTTTCTTT. The encoded protein is CASSYSAGVNTEAFF.